What follows are 24 T cell receptor beta chains derived from one specimen sequenced in a study of cytomegalovirus exposure and HLA in healthy donors. The PCR employed 60 Vbeta primers together with 13 Jbeta primers. The method was immunoSEQ multiplex PCR; TCRdb's version includes in-frame clones alone and lacks a portion of them. Here the sample spans 150,000 to 200,000 clones, over 60% being singletons. Source material: PBMCs. The receptors stem from a woman in her 50s in good health and CMV-seropositive.

This sequence joins TRBV13 and TRBJ2-5, with a possible D match to TRBD2 (5 bases). CDR1 and CDR2 (germline): PRHDT, FYEKMQ (reference sequence). This CDR3 is built from 15 residues. Trimming took off 0 bases at V and 4 bases at J, with 12 bases between the two ends. The CDR3 DNA follows: TGTGCCAGCAGCTTAGGTGCGGGCCCGGTAGAGACCCAGTACTTC. This sequence encodes CASSLGAGPVETQYF.

The chain couples TRBV6-5 to TRBJ1-1; maybe TRBD1 (5 bases). The CDR3 is made up of 13 amino acids. The V end was cut by 6 bases, the J end by 5 bases, with 13 bases between. The germline gives CDR1 MNHEY, CDR2 SVGAGI. CDR3 residues: CASSGGFETEAFF. CDR3 bases: TGTGCCAGCAGCGGGGGGTTCGAGACTGAAGCTTTCTTT.

The chain uses TRBV4-1 and TRBJ2-1, with 15 bases fitting TRBD2. The CDR3 spans 17 residues. Germline V gene sequence: CDR1 MGHRA, CDR2 YSYEKL. With V trimmed by 5 bases and J by 9 bases, 11 bases remained unmatched. The CDR3 DNA follows: TGCGCCAGCAGCACTCAAGGACTAGCGGGGGGGAAGGGTGAGCAGTTCTTC. Translation gives CASSTQGLAGGKGEQFF.

This chain joins TRBV9 and TRBJ2-1; a weak D match, TRBD1 (5 bases). Germline CDR1 is SGDLS and CDR2 is YYNGEE. The CDR3 loop spans 15 amino acids. Trimming pared 4 bases from V and 1 base from J, leaving 12 bases between. CDR3 DNA: TGTGCCAGCAGCCTCAGGGAAGGGTCCTACAATGAGCAGTTCTTC. Encoded protein: CASSLREGSYNEQFF. Combining the CDR3 with reference TRBV9 and TRBJ2-1 gives the whole variable domain DSGVTQTPKHLITATGQRVTLRCSPRSGDLSVYWYQQSLDQGLQFLIQYYNGEERAKGNILERFSAQQFPDLHSELNLSSLELGDSALYFCASSLREGSYNEQFFGPGTRLTVL.

This sequence joins TRBV19 and TRBJ1-2, with 10 bases matching TRBD1. The V and J ends lost 6 bases and 4 bases, in that order; junction bases with no gene match: 2. CDR3 length: 13 residues. Per germline, CDR1 LNHDA and CDR2 SQIVND (reference sequence). This chain's CDR3 is CASRGTGAYGYTF. In DNA, the CDR3 is TGTGCCAGTAGAGGGACAGGGGCCTATGGCTACACCTTC.

This chain connects TRBV7-2 to TRBJ1-2, with D possibly being TRBD1 (6 bases). V lost 2 bases, J lost 3 bases, and 19 bases lay in between. Germline CDR1 SGHTA, CDR2 FQGNSA. The CDR3 runs 17 residues. The CDR3 sequence: CASSLSAREGVYYGYTF. DNA of the CDR3: TGTGCCAGCAGCTTAAGCGCACGGGAGGGGGTATACTATGGCTACACCTTC.

The chain recombines TRBV7-6 with TRBJ1-1; 10 bases are a match to TRBD1. The CDR3 runs to 15 residues. Per germline, CDR1 SGHVS and CDR2 FNYEAQ. The V and J ends lost 1 base and 7 bases, in that order; junction bases with no gene match: 6. In DNA form, the CDR3 reads TGTGCCAGCAGCTTAGAGCGCGGGACAGGGGATGAAGCTTTCTTT. Translation gives CASSLERGTGDEAFF.

This chain joins TRBV6-1 and TRBJ1-5; 7 nucleotides align to TRBD1. Trimming at V came to 1 base and at J to 4 bases, leaving 4 bases not matched to a gene. The germline CDR1 and CDR2 sequences are MNHNS and SASEGT. This CDR3 comprises 15 residues. The DNA for the CDR3 is TGTGCCAGCAGTGAAGGGGGGACAGCTAATCAGCCCCAGCATTTT. It specifies CASSEGGTANQPQHF.

This chain connects TRBV5-1 to TRBJ1-1; 8 bases line up with TRBD1. The junction had 15 bases not matched to a gene; V was cut back by 3 bases and J by 2 bases. Per germline, CDR1 SGHRS and CDR2 YFSETQ. This CDR3 has 18 residues. In DNA, the CDR3 is TGCGCCAGCAGCTCCGGCCATACAGGGGGTGGGGTCAACACTGAAGCTTTCTTT. This translates into CASSSGHTGGGVNTEAFF.

The rearrangement links TRBV4-1 to TRBJ2-5; 10 nucleotides match TRBD2. From germline, CDR1 is MGHRA and CDR2 YSYEKL. Unmatched junction bases numbered 7, after V lost 1 base and J lost 5 bases. The CDR3 is 16 residues long. In nucleotides, the CDR3 is TGCGCCAGCAGCCAAGTCGTTAGTAGCGGGGGGGAGACCCAGTACTTC. Translated, it gives CASSQVVSSGGETQYF.

The chain carries TRBV2 and TRBJ1-2; the match to TRBD1 covers 7 bases. Trimming cost V 6 bases and J 6 bases; bases outside gene matches: 10. CDR3 length equals 14 residues. Germline CDR1 is SNHLY and CDR2 is FYNNEI. CDR3 sequence reads: CASREGRQGHGYTF. In nucleotides, the CDR3 is TGTGCCAGCAGGGAGGGTAGACAGGGACATGGCTACACCTTC.

Only a few counts were recorded for this clone. V gene TRBV7-2 combines with J gene TRBJ2-7; TRBD1 matches 9 bases. The CDR3 contains 15 residues. The germline CDR1 and CDR2 sequences are SGHTA and FQGNSA. Trimming cost V 5 bases and J 3 bases; bases outside gene matches: 8. As DNA, the CDR3 is TGTGCCAGCAGCCCGGGACAGGGACAATTCTACGAGCAGTACTTC. This encodes CASSPGQGQFYEQYF.

The J gene is TRBJ2-7, the V gene TRBV6-1; D might be TRBD2 (5 bases). Trimming shortened V by 1 base and J by 5 bases, and 12 bases separated the two germline ends. The CDR3 contains 14 residues. Germline V gene lookup returns CDR1 MNHNS and CDR2 SASEGT. CDR3 nucleotides: TGTGCCAGCAGTGAAGGGGTCTGGGAGAACGAGCAGTACTTC. Translating it yields CASSEGVWENEQYF.

This clone occurred once. The rearrangement uses TRBV10-1 and TRBJ2-2, with D maybe TRBD2 (5 bases). V was trimmed by 1 base and J by 7 bases, leaving 10 bases between them. The CDR3 loop spans 14 amino acids. Germline V gene data show CDR1 as WNHNN and CDR2 as SYGVQD (reference sequence). This CDR3 reads CASSELYGVGELFF. In DNA, the CDR3 is TGCGCCAGCAGTGAGTTGTACGGGGTCGGGGAGCTGTTTTTT.

This chain uses TRBV5-1 with TRBJ2-1; 8 bases agree with TRBD1. The CDR3 is 15 residues long. Trimming removed 2 bases from V and 4 bases from J; junction bases left unmatched: 5. The germline V gene encodes CDR1 SGHRS and CDR2 YFSETQ. For the CDR3, the DNA is TGCGCCAGCAGCTTTGCCGGGACAGGATACAATGAGCAGTTCTTC. Translating gives CASSFAGTGYNEQFF.

V usage is TRBV9 and J usage is TRBJ2-1; 9 bases agree with TRBD1. V lost 0 bases and J lost 10; bases outside the gene matches: 8. The CDR3 length is 15 residues. Germline V CDR1 and CDR2: SGDLS, YYNGEE. CDR3 sequence reads: CASSVEQGAFREQFF. The CDR3 nucleotides are TGTGCCAGCAGCGTAGAACAGGGGGCTTTTCGGGAGCAGTTCTTC.

In its sample, this clone was seen once. The chain has TRBV7-9 and TRBJ1-5; 10 bases match TRBD1. V shed 1 base and J 4 bases; nucleotides not matched to a gene: 4. The CDR3 is 16 amino acids. Germline V gene lookup returns CDR1 SEHNR and CDR2 FQNEAQ (reference sequence). CDR3 sequence: CASSLGTGGSNQPQHF. The DNA for the CDR3 is TGTGCCAGCAGCTTAGGGACAGGGGGTAGTAATCAGCCCCAGCATTTT. Combining the CDR3 with reference TRBV7-9 and TRBJ1-5 gives the whole variable domain DTGVSQNPRHKITKRGQNVTFRCDPISEHNRLYWYRQTLGQGPEFLTYFQNEAQLEKSRLLSDRFSAERPKGSFSTLEIQRTEQGDSAMYLCASSLGTGGSNQPQHFGDGTRLSIL.

This clone was detected only once. The chain carries TRBV5-1 and TRBJ2-7, with 10 bases matching TRBD2. The CDR3 is 14 residues long. Germline V gene data show CDR1 as SGHRS and CDR2 as YFSETQ. The junction had 2 bases not matched to a gene; V was cut back by 2 bases and J by 3 bases. Here the CDR3 reads CASSLSSGGYEQYF. As DNA, the CDR3 is TGCGCCAGCAGCTTATCTAGCGGGGGCTACGAGCAGTACTTC. The whole variable domain, remainder taken from reference TRBV5-1 and TRBJ2-7, is KAGVTQTPRYLIKTRGQQVTLSCSPISGHRSVSWYQQTPGQGLQFLFEYFSETQRNKGNFPGRFSGRQFSNSRSEMNVSTLELGDSALYLCASSLSSGGYEQYFGPGTRLTVT.

The rearrangement links TRBV2 to TRBJ2-1; 9 bases line up with TRBD2. Trimming took 4 bases from V and 0 from J; bases not matched to a gene: 1. CDR1 and CDR2 (germline): SNHLY, FYNNEI. This CDR3 contains 15 residues. CDR3 bases: TGTGCCAGCAGTGGCGGGGGGGGCTCCTACAATGAGCAGTTCTTC. Its protein is CASSGGGGSYNEQFF.

The chain couples TRBV7-6 to TRBJ1-1; 7 nucleotides agree with TRBD1. In germline, CDR1 is SGHVS, CDR2 FNYEAQ. The CDR3 totals 13 residues. V lost 4 bases to trimming and J lost 3 bases; unmatched junction nucleotides: 2. The CDR3 region has the DNA TGTGCCAGCAGCTACAGGGGTGACACTGAAGCTTTCTTT. This encodes CASSYRGDTEAFF.

The chain is built from TRBV30 and TRBJ2-7, with 15 nucleotides matching TRBD2. With V trimmed by 4 bases and J by 3 bases, 4 bases remained unmatched. The CDR3 contains 15 residues. Germline-derived CDR1 and CDR2 are GTSNPN and SVGIG (reference sequence). DNA for the CDR3: TGTGCCTGGAAAACGGGACTAGCGGGGGGCTACGAGCAGTACTTC. It is translated as CAWKTGLAGGYEQYF.

This clone appeared a few times. V gene TRBV5-6 combines with J gene TRBJ2-7; D perhaps matches TRBD2 (6 bases). Germline V gene sequence: CDR1 SGHDT, CDR2 YYEEEE. The V gene lost 4 bases and the J gene lost 5 bases, with 16 bases spanning the gap. The CDR3 has 14 amino acids. The CDR3 DNA is TGTGCCAGCAGCAAGGGACTTCTCCTCCACGAGCAGTACTTC. Protein: CASSKGLLLHEQYF.

As to this clone: Other DNA sequences in the same sample also yield this CDR3. This chain uses TRBV4-3 with TRBJ1-2; D is perhaps TRBD1 (5 bases). Per germline, CDR1 LGHNA and CDR2 YSLEER. The CDR3 runs to 14 residues. V was trimmed by 0 bases and J by 4 bases, leaving 9 bases between them. The CDR3 sequence: CASSQEWGGYGYTF. The CDR3 nucleotides are TGCGCCAGCAGCCAAGAGTGGGGCGGCTATGGCTACACCTTC.

The chain is built from TRBV7-8 and TRBJ2-7, with 8 bases matching TRBD2. The trim removed 5 bases at V and 0 bases at J, leaving 6 bases unmatched. The CDR3 contains 15 residues. Germline-derived CDR1 and CDR2 are SGHVS and FQNEAQ. The CDR3 DNA is TGTGCCAGCAGCCTAGGCGGGGGGAGCTCCTACGAGCAGTACTTC. This translates into CASSLGGGSSYEQYF.